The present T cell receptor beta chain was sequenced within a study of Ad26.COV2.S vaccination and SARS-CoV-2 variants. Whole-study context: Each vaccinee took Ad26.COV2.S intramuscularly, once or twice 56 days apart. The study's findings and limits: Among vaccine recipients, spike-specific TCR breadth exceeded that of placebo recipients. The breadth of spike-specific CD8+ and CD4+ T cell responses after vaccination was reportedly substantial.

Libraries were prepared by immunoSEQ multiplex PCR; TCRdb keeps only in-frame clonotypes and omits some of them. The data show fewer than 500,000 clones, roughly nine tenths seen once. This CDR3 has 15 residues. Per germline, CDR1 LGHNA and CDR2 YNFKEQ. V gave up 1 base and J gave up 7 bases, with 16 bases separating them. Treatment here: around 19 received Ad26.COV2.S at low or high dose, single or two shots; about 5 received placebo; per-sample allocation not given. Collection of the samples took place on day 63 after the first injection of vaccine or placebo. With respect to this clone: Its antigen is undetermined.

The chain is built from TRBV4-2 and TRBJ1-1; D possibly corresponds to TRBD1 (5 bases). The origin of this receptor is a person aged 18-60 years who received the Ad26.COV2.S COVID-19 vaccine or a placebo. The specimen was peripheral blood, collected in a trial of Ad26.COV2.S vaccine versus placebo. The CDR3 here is CASSQGRAGPSEAFF. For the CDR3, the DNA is TGTGCCAGCAGCCAAGGCCGAGCGGGGCCAAGTGAAGCTTTCTTT.